These T cell receptor beta chains were read from a single sample in a study of T cells in Graves' hyperthyroidism and ophthalmopathy. TCRdb used MiXCR to reprocess the multiplex PCR reads, holding one entry per CDR3 protein. The top ten clones hold 45% to 55% of a sample with roughly 500,000 distinct CDR3 sequences, 20% to 25% of them seen once. Sequencing was done on a sample of blood. The receptors were gathered from a woman in her 70s with Graves' ophthalmopathy. Both conserved end residues are part of each CDR3. Fields, in order: J gene, V gene, CDR3 protein.

TRBJ2-3 | TRBV7-3 | CASSQGRGLTDTQYF
TRBJ2-7 | TRBV7-3 | CASSRRDRSYEQYF
TRBJ2-1 | TRBV20-1 | CSARDRLSNEQFF
TRBJ2-7 | TRBV20-1 | CSALSGVSSAYEQYF
TRBJ2-1 | TRBV5-5 | CASSYRLVVGEQFF
TRBJ2-2 | TRBV24-1 | CATSEWDRNTGELFF
TRBJ2-7 | TRBV14 | CASSGWDRRREQYF
TRBJ1-6 | TRBV27 | CASSLGASPLHF
TRBJ2-1 | TRBV12-3/TRBV12-4 | CASSVGGALYNEQFF
TRBJ1-2 | TRBV12-3/TRBV12-4 | CASSGIPRSYGYTF
TRBJ2-5 | TRBV5-6 | CASSLELGAGGRETQYF
TRBJ2-2 | TRBV7-9 | CASSFISGTNTGELFF
TRBJ1-1 | TRBV12-3/TRBV12-4 | CASSLGDTSNTEAFF
TRBJ1-6 | TRBV10-2 | CASSASNSPLHF
TRBJ2-1 | TRBV28 | CASWGAVSRDEQFF
TRBJ2-7 | TRBV7-2 | CASSLGEGGYEQYF
TRBJ1-2 | TRBV6-2/TRBV6-3 | CASRSPAHVGGYTF
TRBJ1-1 | TRBV6-2/TRBV6-3 | CASSGHYFEAFF
TRBJ2-2 | TRBV10-3 | CAISRKLTSFQLNTGELFF
TRBJ2-2 | TRBV5-1 | CASSLWDTGELFF
TRBJ1-1 | TRBV7-9 | CASSPWRTAGTEAFF
TRBJ2-1 | TRBV5-1 | CASSLRVTGSNEQFF
TRBJ2-1 | TRBV20-1 | CSAQTSGRAGFAEQFF
TRBJ2-7 | TRBV29-1 | CSVEDRGLAGTEQYF
TRBJ2-1 | TRBV28 | CASSLPSGNNEQFF
TRBJ2-5 | TRBV11-2 | CASSLDRIQETQYF
TRBJ1-4 | TRBV7-8 | CASKSDRGNEKLFF
TRBJ1-1 | TRBV19 | CASRTQGVGEAFF
TRBJ2-7 | TRBV30 | CAWSSGGYEQYF
TRBJ2-7 | TRBV12-5 | CASGLTSGTYEQYF
TRBJ1-2 | TRBV20-1 | CSAPGQGFTYGYTF
TRBJ1-1 | TRBV12-3/TRBV12-4 | CASSPGGAYTEAFF
TRBJ2-3 | TRBV11-2 | CASSQPAGEGTDMQYF
TRBJ2-1 | TRBV2 | CASTEMDYSYNEQFF
TRBJ2-2 | TRBV6-5 | CASSYWNTGELFF
TRBJ1-1 | TRBV15 | CATSQVRTEAFF
TRBJ1-1 | TRBV5-1 | CASSLEGRGLPRGHEAFF
TRBJ1-2 | TRBV11-2 | CASSLDIDGGGYTF
TRBJ2-2 | TRBV7-8 | CASSPRLAGETNTGELFF
TRBJ1-4 | TRBV7-2 | CASSRRGFGEKLFF
TRBJ2-7 | TRBV5-1 | CASSFGPNNEQYF
TRBJ1-1 | TRBV5-1 | CASSLVYRGNTEAFF
TRBJ1-5 | TRBV6-9 | CASSYSRDNQPQHF
TRBJ2-7 | TRBV11-2 | CASSLPAGDYEQYF
TRBJ2-7 | TRBV6-1 | CASTNGAGGPSYEQYF
TRBJ1-1 | TRBV2 | CASSEVSVEAFF
TRBJ2-3 | TRBV5-1 | CASSLAATSTDTQYF
TRBJ1-1 | TRBV19 | CASSIGEGRTEAFF